The clone carrying this T cell receptor beta chain came up a few times. Its antigen is undetermined. Sequencing templates came from extracted RNA that was reverse transcribed into cDNA. Profiling relied on immunoSEQ multiplex PCR, and the TCRdb table lists in-frame clones only, not all of them. This sample has 180,000 or so clones, with over 45% found just once. The data originate from a study of CD8+ T cells in alopecia areata. Findings of the study overall: Scalp samples also yield sequences from resident alphabeta T cells of normal skin. Compared with mice, patients displayed less clear TCR sharing, possibly for HLA-related reasons.

CDR3 length: 15 residues. Germline V CDR1 and CDR2: SGHTA, FQGNSA. V gave up 4 bases and J gave up 4 bases; unmatched junction bases: 6. Treatment indicated: oral pan-JAK inhibitor, 5-10 mg twice daily. The V call is TRBV7-2, the J call TRBJ1-5; 8 positions match TRBD1. The source material was CD4+ T cells sorted from blood, sampled at week 24, from a patient treated with tofacitinib. The TCR sequence derives from a human donor with alopecia areata. This chain's CDR3 is CASSSRTGSNQPQHF. The CDR3, as DNA: TGTGCCAGCAGCTCGAGGACAGGGAGTAATCAGCCCCAGCATTTT.